Each of the 5 T cell receptor beta chains below was sequenced from the same sample in a study of cytomegalovirus exposure and HLA in healthy donors (dated by TCRdb to about 2017). The library was generated by the immunoSEQ multiplex PCR assay. The multiplex PCR relied on a mix of 60 forward primers for TCR Vbeta segments and 13 reverse primers for TCR Jbeta segments. The table was pulled from immuneACCESS by TCRdb, which kept in-frame rearrangements only. Such tables lose some clones; where checked, under half of the loss comes from unresolved V genes, and the rest has no known cause. The sample data list 160,000 or so clones, and roughly 88% of these were observed just once. The ten top clones hold roughly 6.7% of the sample. Sequenced sample: PBMCs. Receptors originate from a man between 50 and 59 years old in good health and CMV-seropositive.

V is TRBV7-9 and J is TRBJ1-2, with 9 bases identical to TRBD1. The CDR3 length is 15 residues. Germline lookup yields CDR1 SEHNR and CDR2 FQNEAQ (reference sequence). With V trimmed by 5 bases and J by 8 bases, 12 bases remained unmatched. This CDR3 reads CASSPSRDRDRGYTF. CDR3 coding DNA: TGTGCCAGCAGCCCCTCCCGGGACAGGGATCGGGGCTACACCTTC.

This clone occurred once. The chain couples TRBV5-6 to TRBJ1-1; D is uncertain. V shed 6 bases and J shed 0 bases, with 15 bases lying between them. Germline V gene sequence: CDR1 SGHDT, CDR2 YYEEEE. This CDR3 spans 15 amino acids. The CDR3 protein is CASTHRGNMNTEAFF. CDR3 DNA: TGTGCCAGCACCCATCGGGGAAATATGAACACTGAAGCTTTCTTT.

This clone appeared once. CDR3 DNA sequence: TGTGCCAGCAGCGGTGGGAGAGGCAACACCGGGGAGCTGTTTTTT. Its translation: CASSGGRGNTGELFF. The V call is TRBV5-6, the J call TRBJ2-2; D is possibly TRBD2 (5 bases). The CDR3 sequence is 15 residues long. V lost 4 bases and J 2 bases, leaving 12 bases between the germline ends. Germline V gene data show CDR1 as SGHDT and CDR2 as YYEEEE.

The chain joins TRBV6-1 to TRBJ1-5; 7 nucleotides align to TRBD1. CDR1 is MNHNS, CDR2 SASEGT, per germline. J lost 2 bases, V lost 4 bases, and 2 bases had no gene match. The CDR3 is made up of 14 amino acids. The DNA for the CDR3 is TGTGCCAGCAGTGGACAGGGAGGCAATCAGCCCCAGCATTTT. The encoded protein is CASSGQGGNQPQHF.

This chain's CDR3 is CASKQSGQSGQPQHF. The CDR3 bases are TGTGCCAGCAAGCAGTCCGGGCAGTCAGGGCAGCCCCAGCATTTT. V and J are TRBV7-9 and TRBJ1-5; tentative D call: TRBD1 (5 bases). CDR3 length: 15 amino acids. The V gene lost 7 bases and the J gene lost 7 bases, with 20 bases spanning the gap. Germline CDR1 reads SEHNR; CDR2 reads FQNEAQ (reference sequence).